The clone carrying this T cell receptor (beta chain) was counted many times. Its antigen is as yet unknown. Trimming removed 3 bases at V and 5 bases at J, with 9 bases between. The CDR3 sequence is 13 residues long. From germline, CDR1 is SGHVS and CDR2 FNYEAQ. These data originate in a study of CD8+CD57+ T cells in acquired aplastic anemia. For the study at large: DNA per sorted CD4+ or CD8+ sample ranged about 0.2 to 27.4 ug, averaging 3.2 ug.

CDR3 and TCR beta VDJ profiling relied on a genomic DNA template. TCRdb used MiXCR to reprocess the reads, holding one entry per CDR3 protein. This table has 210,000 or so distinct CDR3 sequences, about half appearing once. Sequencing was done on patients that had shown CD8+CD57+ cell expansion by flow cytometry. Whole-study findings and limits: Patients and healthy controls showed no significant CD8+ Simpson's diversity difference.

This chain connects TRBV7-6 to TRBJ2-3; the D gene could be TRBD1 or TRBD2 (5 bases each). This receptor was identified in a human donor with aplastic anemia. Sequencing was done on a sample of sorted CD4+, CD8+, or CD8+CD57+ T cells (not recorded which) from PBMCs. CDR3 sequence reads: CASSLGDGDTQYF. DNA for the CDR3: TGTGCCAGCAGCTTGGGGGACGGAGATACGCAGTATTTT.